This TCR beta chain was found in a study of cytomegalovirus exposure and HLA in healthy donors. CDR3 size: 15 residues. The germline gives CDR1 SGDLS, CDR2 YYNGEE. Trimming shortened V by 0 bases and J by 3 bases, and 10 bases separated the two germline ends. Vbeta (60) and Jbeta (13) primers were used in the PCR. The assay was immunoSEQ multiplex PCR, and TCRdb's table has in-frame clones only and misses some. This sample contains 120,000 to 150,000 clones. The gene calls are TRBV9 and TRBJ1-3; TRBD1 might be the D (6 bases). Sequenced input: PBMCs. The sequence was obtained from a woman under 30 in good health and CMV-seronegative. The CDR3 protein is CASSVAGASGNTIYF. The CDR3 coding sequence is TGTGCCAGCAGCGTAGCAGGGGCGAGTGGAAACACCATATATTTT.